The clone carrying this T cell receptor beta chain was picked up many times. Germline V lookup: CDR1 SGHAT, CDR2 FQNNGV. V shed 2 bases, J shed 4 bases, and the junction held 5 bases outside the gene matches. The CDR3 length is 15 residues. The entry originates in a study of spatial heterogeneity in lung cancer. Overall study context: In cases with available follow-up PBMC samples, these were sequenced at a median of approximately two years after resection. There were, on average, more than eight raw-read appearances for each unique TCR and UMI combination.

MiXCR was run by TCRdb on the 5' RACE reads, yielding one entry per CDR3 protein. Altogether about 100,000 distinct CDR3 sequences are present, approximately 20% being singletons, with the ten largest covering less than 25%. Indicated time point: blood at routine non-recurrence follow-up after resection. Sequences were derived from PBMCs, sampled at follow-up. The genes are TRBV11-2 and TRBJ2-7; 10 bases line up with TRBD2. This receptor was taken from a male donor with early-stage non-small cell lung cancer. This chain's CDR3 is CASSLSAGGGYEQYF. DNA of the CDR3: TGTGCCAGCAGCTTATCAGCGGGAGGGGGGTACGAGCAGTACTTC.